The sequence of this T cell receptor beta chain was determined in a study of shared clonotypes between healthy human individuals. For the study at large: Used for every donor were three CD4 naive, three CD4 memory, two CD8 naive and one CD8 memory plate.

CD8 cells regarded as naive lacked CD45RO, were positively chosen for CCR7, and omitted terminally differentiated effector memory CD45RA+ cells. Profiled with immunoSEQ multiplex PCR; TCRdb holds only in-frame clones, not every one. The table has around 2,000,000 clones, roughly 91% seen once. V dropped 1 base and J dropped 2; count of bases not matched to a gene: 5. From germline, CDR1 is SGHVS and CDR2 FNYEAQ. CDR3 length: 17 amino acids. The TCR comes from a young man in good health. Some clones in this sample may be carry-over from other donors' samples. The sequencing input was naive CD8+ T cells from PBMCs. The rearrangement links TRBV7-6 to TRBJ2-5; 12 nucleotides match TRBD2. CDR3 nucleotide sequence: TGTGCCAGCAGCTTAGTGGCTAGCGGGAGGGCGCAAGAGACCCAGTACTTC. Protein sequence: CASSLVASGRAQETQYF.